What follows are 9 T cell receptor beta chains derived from one specimen sequenced in a study of CD8+ T cells in alopecia areata. TCR sequencing used cDNA made by reverse transcription of extracted RNA. Using immunoSEQ multiplex PCR, the repertoire was profiled, and TCRdb retains in-frame clones only, with some absent. In the table there are some 170,000 clones, 67% of which are singletons. The sequencing used CD8+ T cells sorted from blood, collected at week 0. The source is a human donor with alopecia areata.

Written as DNA, the CDR3 is TGCGCCAGCAGCTTGGTACAGGGGGGCACAGATACGCAGTATTTT. This encodes CASSLVQGGTDTQYF. The chain couples TRBV5-1 to TRBJ2-3; 8 positions match TRBD1. This CDR3 spans 15 amino acids. The germline V gene encodes CDR1 SGHRS and CDR2 YFSETQ. V shed 0 bases and J 1 base; nucleotides not matched to a gene: 1.

J is TRBJ1-2 and V is TRBV7-8; possible D gene TRBD1, 6 bases. V was cut by 4 bases and J by 4 bases, with 10 bases left in between. This CDR3 comprises 13 residues. Germline CDR1 is SGHVS and CDR2 is FQNEAQ. The CDR3 is CASSWGTSYGYTF. Here the CDR3 DNA reads TGTGCCAGCAGCTGGGGGACAAGCTATGGCTACACCTTC.

This clone was seen just once. This chain connects TRBV9 to TRBJ2-1, with 11 bases lining up with TRBD2. The CDR3 runs 15 residues. In germline, CDR1 is SGDLS, CDR2 YYNGEE. The ends lost 4 bases at V and 7 bases at J; junction bases unmatched: 7. As DNA, the CDR3 is TGTGCCAGCAGCTTCGTAGCGGGGGGGCCTAATGAGCAGTTCTTC. Protein product: CASSFVAGGPNEQFF. The entire variable domain, with the rest obtained from reference TRBV9 and TRBJ2-1, is as follows: DSGVTQTPKHLITATGQRVTLRCSPRSGDLSVYWYQQSLDQGLQFLIQYYNGEERAKGNILERFSAQQFPDLHSELNLSSLELGDSALYFCASSFVAGGPNEQFFGPGTRLTVL.

This sequence joins TRBV7-2 and TRBJ2-1, with D possibly matching TRBD1 (6 bases). Trimming cost V 5 bases and J 10 bases, with 12 bases left between them. The CDR3 has 12 residues. Germline-derived CDR1 and CDR2 are SGHTA and FQGNSA. CDR3 protein: CASSPTGREQFF. Written as DNA, the CDR3 is TGTGCCAGCAGCCCCACAGGGCGCGAGCAGTTCTTC.

This clone has just a few counts. The chain uses TRBV2 and TRBJ1-1; D remains unclear. Germline values: CDR1 SNHLY, CDR2 FYNNEI. The CDR3 loop spans 16 amino acids. Trimming shortened V by 2 bases and J by 5 bases, and 18 bases separated the two germline ends. CDR3 region: CASSEPTGMGITEAFF. The CDR3 DNA reads as TGTGCCAGCAGTGAACCCACCGGGATGGGTATAACTGAAGCTTTCTTT.

J is TRBJ2-7 and V is TRBV13, with a possible D match to TRBD2 (6 bases). The CDR3 is made up of 15 amino acids. Germline loops: CDR1 PRHDT, CDR2 FYEKMQ (reference sequence). V shed 4 bases and J shed 3 bases, with 16 bases lying between them. The DNA of the CDR3 is TGTGCCAGCAGCTATATCAGGGAGGCGATCTACGAGCAGTACTTC. Translating gives CASSYIREAIYEQYF.

This clone turned up a few times. This chain uses TRBV29-1 with TRBJ2-2; TRBD2 is a possible D gene (5 bases). This CDR3 contains 13 residues. Germline V gene data show CDR1 as SQVTM and CDR2 as ANQGSEA. The V and J ends lost 2 bases and 5 bases respectively, with 9 bases between them. The CDR3 is CSVESWETGELFF. CDR3 coding DNA: TGCAGCGTTGAATCTTGGGAGACCGGGGAGCTGTTTTTT.

This rearrangement joins TRBV29-1 to TRBJ2-1; the match to TRBD1 covers 9 bases. The CDR3 contains 16 residues. J lost 5 bases, V lost 6 bases, and 14 bases had no gene match. Per the germline V gene, CDR1 is SQVTM and CDR2 is ANQGSEA. This CDR3 is CSVLGHHDRGDNEQFF. The CDR3 coding sequence is TGCAGCGTCCTTGGACATCATGACAGGGGGGACAATGAGCAGTTCTTC.

This clone was picked up one time. The chain has TRBV18 and TRBJ2-3; a possible D gene is TRBD2 (6 bases). Germline-derived CDR1 and CDR2 are KGHSH and LQKENI. Trimming took 3 bases from V and 6 from J, leaving 10 bases between them. The CDR3 length is 13 residues. The CDR3 nucleotides are TGTGCCAGCTCACCGGCAGGGAGGGATACGCAGTATTTT. Translated, it gives CASSPAGRDTQYF.